One sample yielded the 29 T cell receptor beta chains listed below, sequenced in a study of T cell responses to AZD1222 COVID-19 vaccine. TCRdb's copy holds only in-frame clones and misses some; the assay was immunoSEQ multiplex PCR. The table has about 140,000 clones, around 90% seen once. This material consisted of peripheral blood, taken on day 0 of AZD1222 vaccination. The receptors come from an adult in good health.

CDR3 DNA: TGTGCCAGCAGCTTGTGGACAGGGGGGGCGGACACTGAAGCTTTCTTT. It is translated as CASSLWTGGADTEAFF. The V call is TRBV5-8, the J call TRBJ1-1, with 10 positions matching TRBD1. This CDR3 has 16 residues. After removal of 1 base from V and 3 bases from J, the junction contained 6 bases not matched to a gene. CDR1 and CDR2 from the germline V gene are SGHTS and YDEGEE.

The chain is built from TRBV27 and TRBJ2-7; D not resolved. The CDR3 runs to 14 residues. V was shortened by 2 bases and J by 0 bases, with 8 bases between the two germline ends. Germline loops: CDR1 MNHEY, CDR2 SMNVEV (reference sequence). CDR3 protein: CASSLAASSYEQYF. The CDR3 nucleotides read TGTGCCAGCAGTTTAGCGGCCAGCTCCTACGAGCAGTACTTC.

The chain employs TRBV29-1 and TRBJ1-1, with D maybe TRBD1 (5 bases). CDR1 SQVTM and CDR2 ANQGSEA come from the germline V gene. The CDR3 covers 15 residues. The ends were cut back, 2 bases at V and 0 bases at J, with 13 bases in the middle. The CDR3 nucleotides read TGCAGCGTTGAACGGGACGGACGCTTGAACACTGAAGCTTTCTTT. This encodes CSVERDGRLNTEAFF.

The chain couples TRBV19 to TRBJ2-7, with D unresolved. Germline V CDR1 and CDR2: LNHDA, SQIVND (reference sequence). V was shortened by 1 base and J by 2 bases, with 6 bases between the two germline ends. The CDR3 runs to 13 residues. CDR3 nucleotide sequence: TGTGCCAGTAGTATAGCCGGTACCTACGAGCAGTACTTC. It yields the protein CASSIAGTYEQYF.

The chain links TRBV6-5 to TRBJ1-2; D is possibly TRBD1 (5 bases). Per germline, CDR1 MNHEY and CDR2 SVGAGI. V lost 6 bases and J 4 bases, leaving 15 bases between the germline ends. The CDR3 has 14 residues. CDR3 in amino acids: CASRLLGGSYGYTF. The CDR3 DNA reads TGTGCCAGCAGATTACTCGGGGGAAGCTATGGCTACACCTTC.

The chain links TRBV30 to TRBJ2-5; D might be TRBD1 or TRBD2, each matching 5 bases. Per the germline V gene, CDR1 is GTSNPN and CDR2 is SVGIG (reference sequence). V dropped 1 base and J dropped 13 bases, with 13 bases sitting between them. The CDR3 has 11 amino acids. In nucleotides, the CDR3 is TGTGCCTGGAGTGATGGGGGAACGGGGTACTTC. It translates to CAWSDGGTGYF.

The gene calls are TRBV30 and TRBJ2-5; D uncertain. V was cut by 2 bases and J by 5 bases, with 6 bases left in between. Germline CDR1 is GTSNPN and CDR2 is SVGIG (reference sequence). The CDR3 sequence is 11 residues long. CDR3 DNA: TGTGCCTGGAGTACGATCGAGACCCAGTACTTC. It encodes CAWSTIETQYF.

The chain is built from TRBV28 and TRBJ2-2, with 7 bases that match TRBD2. The CDR3 sequence is 16 residues long. Trimming took 1 base from V and 5 from J; bases not matched to a gene: 7. CDR1 and CDR2 from the germline V gene are MDHEN and SYDVKM. CDR3 protein: CASSLLSGGGTGELFF. The CDR3 DNA is TGTGCCAGCAGTTTATTGTCGGGAGGCGGGACCGGGGAGCTGTTTTTT. The variable domain in full, completed from reference TRBV28 and TRBJ2-2, reads DVKVTQSSRYLVKRTGEKVFLECVQDMDHENMFWYRQDPGLGLRLIYFSYDVKMKEKGDIPEGYSVSREKKERFSLILESASTNQTSMYLCASSLLSGGGTGELFFGEGSRLTVL.

The chain has TRBV6-1 and TRBJ2-5; D is undetermined. Deletions cut 1 base from V and 5 bases from J, with 11 bases between. This CDR3 region has 14 residues. Per the germline V gene, CDR1 is MNHNS and CDR2 is SASEGT. CDR3: CASSEGVMKETQYF. CDR3 nucleotides: TGTGCCAGCAGTGAAGGTGTAATGAAGGAGACCCAGTACTTC.

The rearrangement joins TRBV11-2 to TRBJ2-7; 9 bases agree with TRBD2. Trimming took 2 bases from V and 7 from J; bases not matched to a gene: 12. The CDR3 consists of 16 residues. From germline, CDR1 is SGHAT and CDR2 FQNNGV. For the CDR3, the DNA is TGTGCCAGCAGCTTAAGAGGTGCGGGAGGGCCCGAGGAGCAGTACTTC. This sequence encodes CASSLRGAGGPEEQYF.

The chain links TRBV3-1 (or the pseudogene TRBV3-2) to TRBJ1-1; 8 bases are shared with TRBD1. The CDR3 runs 14 residues. Germline trimming cut 4 bases from V and 0 bases from J; bases unmatched to any gene: 1. The V gene's germline CDR1 is LGHDT and CDR2 YNNKEL (reference sequence). CDR3 sequence reads: CASSRTGMNTEAFF. For the CDR3, the DNA is TGTGCCAGCAGCCGGACAGGGATGAACACTGAAGCTTTCTTT.

This sequence joins TRBV12-3 or TRBV12-4 and TRBJ2-7; 7 nucleotides agree with TRBD1. Trimming took 6 bases from V and 12 from J; bases not matched to a gene: 14. The CDR3 totals 13 residues. As DNA, the CDR3 is TGTGCCAGCAGGAGAGGGACAGCCTCTGGGGGGTACTTC. This translates into CASRRGTASGGYF.

This clone appeared a single time. The rearrangement links TRBV28 to TRBJ1-2; D gene ambiguous. There are 11 residues in the CDR3. The V gene lost 2 bases and the J gene lost 6 bases, with 4 bases spanning the gap. CDR1 is MDHEN, CDR2 SYDVKM, per germline. DNA for the CDR3: TGTGCCAGCAGTTTACGGAATGGCTACACCTTC. Translation gives CASSLRNGYTF.

V gene TRBV27 combines with J gene TRBJ2-4, with 9 bases identical to TRBD1. The CDR3 loop spans 16 amino acids. V lost 4 bases to trimming and J lost 8 bases; unmatched junction nucleotides: 12. Germline V gene lookup returns CDR1 MNHEY and CDR2 SMNVEV (reference sequence). This CDR3 is CASSSGQGEGIDIQYF. The CDR3 coding sequence is TGTGCCAGCAGTTCGGGACAGGGCGAGGGAATAGACATTCAGTACTTC.

The chain uses TRBV4-2 and TRBJ2-5; 10 bases are a match to TRBD2. Germline V gene lookup returns CDR1 LGHNA and CDR2 YNFKEQ. V trimming: 4 bases; J trimming: 7 bases; junction bases outside the gene matches: 15. This CDR3 has 17 residues. CDR3 sequence: CASSLNSAGGGLGTQYF. The CDR3 DNA reads as TGTGCCAGCAGCCTCAACTCAGCGGGAGGGGGGTTAGGGACCCAGTACTTC.

This clone was seen a handful of times. The chain uses TRBV25-1 and TRBJ2-1, with D tentatively TRBD1 (6 bases). The ends were cut back, 3 bases at V and 2 bases at J, with 8 bases in the middle. Germline-derived CDR1 and CDR2 are MGHDK and SYGVNS. The CDR3 spans 14 residues. DNA for the CDR3: TGTGCCAGCAGTGAGGGACACACCTACAATGAGCAGTTCTTC. It is translated as CASSEGHTYNEQFF.

This chain connects TRBV5-5 to TRBJ2-1; TRBD2 aligns across 8 bases. Germline CDR1 and CDR2: SGHKS and YYEKEE (reference sequence). This CDR3 region has 17 residues. Trimming cost V 1 base and J 8 bases; bases outside gene matches: 14. In DNA, the CDR3 is TGTGCCAGCAGCTTGCGAGTTTTCAGCGGGAGTAGCCATGAGCAGTTCTTC. This sequence encodes CASSLRVFSGSSHEQFF.

This chain links TRBV6-5 with TRBJ1-1, with a weak D call TRBD1 (5 bases). This CDR3 is 14 amino acids long. V was pared by 0 bases and J by 7 bases, with 12 bases between. Looked up from germline, CDR1 is MNHEY and CDR2 is SVGAGI. The CDR3 DNA sequence: TGTGCCAGCAGTTACTCGCGGGGGGAAGGTGAAGCTTTCTTT. Its protein product is CASSYSRGEGEAFF.

The V gene is TRBV14, the J gene TRBJ2-1, with a weak D call TRBD2 (6 bases). The V end was cut by 0 bases, the J end by 6 bases, with 12 bases between. Germline V gene data show CDR1 as SGHDN and CDR2 as FVKESK. The length of the CDR3 is 15 residues. The CDR3 spells CASSQEGGRSNEQFF. The CDR3 bases are TGTGCCAGCAGCCAAGAGGGTGGGAGGAGCAATGAGCAGTTCTTC. Based on the CDR3 plus reference TRBV14 and TRBJ2-1, the full variable domain is EAGVTQFPSHSVIEKGQTVTLRCDPISGHDNLYWYRRVMGKEIKFLLHFVKESKQDESGMPNNRFLAERTGGTYSTLKVQPAELEDSGVYFCASSQEGGRSNEQFFGPGTRLTVL.

The chain carries TRBV30 and TRBJ1-2; possibly TRBD1 for D (6 bases). Deletions cut 2 bases from V and 6 bases from J, with 13 bases between. The CDR3 length is 13 residues. The germline V gene encodes CDR1 GTSNPN and CDR2 SVGIG (reference sequence). CDR3: CAWSLQGIDGYTF. The CDR3, as DNA: TGTGCCTGGAGTTTACAGGGTATTGATGGCTACACCTTC.

V usage is TRBV19 and J usage is TRBJ1-6; 9 bases match TRBD1. From germline, CDR1 is LNHDA and CDR2 SQIVND (reference sequence). The CDR3 consists of 15 residues. The J segment lost 9 bases and the V segment lost 4 bases, leaving 7 bases of the junction unmatched. The CDR3 spells CASSTPGQGLSPLHF. The DNA of the CDR3 is TGTGCCAGTAGTACTCCGGGACAGGGACTTTCACCCCTCCACTTT.

The chain joins TRBV6-6 to TRBJ1-6; D may be TRBD1 (6 bases). This CDR3 region has 15 residues. The V and J ends lost 0 bases and 5 bases respectively, with 8 bases between them. Germline V lookup: CDR1 MNHNY, CDR2 SVGAGI (reference sequence). CDR3 region: CASSYSGADNSPLHF. CDR3 nucleotide sequence: TGTGCCAGCAGTTACTCGGGGGCAGATAATTCACCCCTCCACTTT.

The chain couples TRBV28 to TRBJ1-2, with a possible D match to TRBD1 (5 bases). Between the trimmed V and J ends, which lost 6 bases and 5 bases, there was a span of 10 bases. The CDR3 totals 12 residues. Germline V gives CDR1 MDHEN, CDR2 SYDVKM. This chain's CDR3 is CASRGDAYGYTF. The CDR3 DNA is TGTGCCAGCAGGGGGGACGCATATGGCTACACCTTC.

This chain links TRBV4-3 with TRBJ1-2; maybe TRBD1 (5 bases). Trimming took off 3 bases at V and 8 bases at J, with 16 bases between the two ends. This CDR3 has 14 residues. In germline, CDR1 is LGHNA, CDR2 YSLEER. Here the CDR3 DNA reads TGCGCCAGCAGCCATTTGGAGGGGTCAAGAGGCTACACCTTC. Translated: CASSHLEGSRGYTF.

The chain uses TRBV2 and TRBJ1-4; unclear D gene. Germline V lookup: CDR1 SNHLY, CDR2 FYNNEI. The CDR3 spans 13 residues. V was clipped by 7 bases and J by 5 bases, with 11 bases between them. CDR3 residues: CASTPRANEKLFF. Written as DNA, the CDR3 is TGTGCCAGCACGCCGAGAGCCAATGAAAAACTGTTTTTT.

The chain employs TRBV7-9 and TRBJ2-7; 9 positions match TRBD1. The CDR3 is made up of 14 amino acids. V dropped 4 bases and J dropped 4; count of bases not matched to a gene: 5. The germline V gene has CDR1 SEHNR and CDR2 FQNEAQ (reference sequence). Written as DNA, the CDR3 is TGTGCCAGCAGCTCCGGGACAGGGCAGTACGAGCAGTACTTC. Translated, it gives CASSSGTGQYEQYF. The complete variable domain, with remaining parts taken from reference TRBV7-9 and TRBJ2-7, reads DTGVSQNPRHKITKRGQNVTFRCDPISEHNRLYWYRQTLGQGPEFLTYFQNEAQLEKSRLLSDRFSAERPKGSFSTLEIQRTEQGDSAMYLCASSSGTGQYEQYFGPGTRLTVT.

The chain joins TRBV5-1 to TRBJ1-2; no reliable D call. Trimming took 7 bases from V and 4 from J, leaving 20 bases between them. Germline loops: CDR1 SGHRS, CDR2 YFSETQ. CDR3 size: 15 residues. The CDR3 region has the DNA TGCGCCAGCGTACAAGCTCCTGGGTCAGGCTATGGCTACACCTTC. Protein sequence: CASVQAPGSGYGYTF.

The chain combines TRBV10-3 with TRBJ1-2, with D possibly TRBD1 on 6 matching bases. V was shortened by 6 bases and J by 6 bases, with 8 bases between the two germline ends. Germline lookup yields CDR1 ENHRY and CDR2 SYGVKD. The CDR3 is made up of 11 amino acids. Here the CDR3 reads CAIRRGDGYTF. The CDR3 DNA reads as TGTGCCATCAGGAGGGGGGATGGCTACACCTTC.

The chain recombines TRBV19 with TRBJ2-3; TRBD2 matches 7 bases. The V and J ends lost 1 base and 4 bases, in that order; junction bases with no gene match: 8. Germline CDR1 LNHDA, CDR2 SQIVND (reference sequence). The CDR3 has 16 amino acids. CDR3 nucleotides: TGTGCCAGTAGTATAGGAAGAGGGACTAAACCAGATACGCAGTATTTT. Protein: CASSIGRGTKPDTQYF.